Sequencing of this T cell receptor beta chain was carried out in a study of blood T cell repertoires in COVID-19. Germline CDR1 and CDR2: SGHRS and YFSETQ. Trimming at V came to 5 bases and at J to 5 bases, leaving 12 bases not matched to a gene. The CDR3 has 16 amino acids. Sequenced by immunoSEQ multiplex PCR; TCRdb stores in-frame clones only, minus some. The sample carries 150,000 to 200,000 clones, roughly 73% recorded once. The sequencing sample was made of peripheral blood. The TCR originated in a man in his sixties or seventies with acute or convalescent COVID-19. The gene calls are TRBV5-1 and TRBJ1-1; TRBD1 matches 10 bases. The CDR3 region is CASRYTGDRGGTEAFF. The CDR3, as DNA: TGCGCCAGCAGATATACCGGGGACAGGGGTGGGACTGAAGCTTTCTTT. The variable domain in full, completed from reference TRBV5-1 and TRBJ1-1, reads KAGVTQTPRYLIKTRGQQVTLSCSPISGHRSVSWYQQTPGQGLQFLFEYFSETQRNKGNFPGRFSGRQFSNSRSEMNVSTLELGDSALYLCASRYTGDRGGTEAFFGQGTRLTVV.